The clone carrying this T cell receptor (beta chain) was counted only a few times. Antigen specificity is unknown. Samples of blood were obtained at baseline, on cycle 4 day 1, and on cycle 7 day 1. Clones were read by immunoSEQ multiplex PCR, and TCRdb kept only the in-frame ones, dropping some. The data hold roughly 92,000 clones, with about 89% observed a single time. The sample is drawn from a study of OX40 agonist ivuxolimab in advanced cancers. Across the whole study: Males comprised roughly four fifths of the group, whose mean age was about 62 years (range about 20 to 79). Study-wide results and limits: The study did not work out the antigen specificity of the expanded peripheral T cells. Partly responding patients at 0.1-3.0 mg/kg showed some of the smallest clonal expansion.

The CDR3 runs to 15 residues. Trimming left V 1 base short and J 7 bases short, with 14 bases between. Germline CDR1 is SEHNR and CDR2 is FQNEAQ (reference sequence). The source was CD4+ or CD8+ T cells sorted from blood, collected in a trial of the OX40 agonist ivuxolimab. This TCR was recovered from an adult with an advanced solid tumor such as melanoma, head and neck, liver or kidney cancer. The V call is TRBV7-9, the J call TRBJ1-5; D unclear. The CDR3 region is CASSLVGEGGQPQHF. CDR3 in DNA: TGTGCCAGCAGCTTAGTTGGCGAGGGAGGACAGCCCCAGCATTTT.